The 11 T cell receptor beta chains presented below share a single source sample, sequenced in a study of blood T cell repertoires in COVID-19. The repertoire was sequenced with immunoSEQ multiplex PCR; TCRdb's copy has only in-frame clones and lacks some. The top ten hold under 7.5% of the sample, which has approximately 82,000 clones, more than 75% seen once. Input material: peripheral blood. These receptors all stem from a man aged 45 to 65 with active or convalescent COVID-19.

The chain links TRBV6-6 to TRBJ2-7; TRBD1 aligns across 9 bases. The junction had 4 bases not matched to a gene; V was cut back by 7 bases and J by 0 bases. Germline V gives CDR1 MNHNY, CDR2 SVGAGI (reference sequence). The CDR3 length is 14 residues. CDR3 DNA sequence: TGTGCCAGCACCGAGACAGGGGGCTCCTACGAGCAGTACTTC. Protein sequence: CASTETGGSYEQYF.

The chain has TRBV30 and TRBJ1-5; weak D call: TRBD1 (6 bases). Germline CDR1 GTSNPN, CDR2 SVGIG (reference sequence). V was shortened by 3 bases and J by 0 bases, with 12 bases between the two germline ends. The CDR3 covers 15 residues. Here the CDR3 DNA reads TGTGCCTGGAGCCTCGGACAGTCTAGCAATCAGCCCCAGCATTTT. Translation gives CAWSLGQSSNQPQHF. Drawing the rest from reference TRBV30 and TRBJ1-5, the complete variable domain is SQTIHQWPATLVQPVGSPLSLECTVEGTSNPNLYWYRQAAGRGLQLLFYSVGIGQISSEVPQNLSASRPQDRQFILSSKKLLLSDSGFYLCAWSLGQSSNQPQHFGDGTRLSIL.

The chain joins TRBV2 to TRBJ1-2; D is uncertain. Per germline, CDR1 SNHLY and CDR2 FYNNEI. The CDR3 spans 11 residues. Here the CDR3 DNA reads TGTGGCGCGAGTTTTAACTATGGCTACACCTTC. Protein product: CGASFNYGYTF.

This chain joins TRBV27 and TRBJ1-4; possible D gene TRBD1, 6 bases. Germline lookup yields CDR1 MNHEY and CDR2 SMNVEV (reference sequence). Between the trimmed V and J ends, which lost 5 bases and 4 bases, there was a span of 14 bases. The CDR3 spans 15 residues. The CDR3 spells CASSLATGSNEKLFF. The CDR3 nucleotides read TGTGCCAGCAGTCTCGCGACAGGCAGTAATGAAAAACTGTTTTTT.

V and J are TRBV3-1 (or the pseudogene TRBV3-2) and TRBJ1-2; D is undetermined. Per the germline V gene, CDR1 is LGHDT and CDR2 is YNNKEL (reference sequence). This CDR3 is built from 16 residues. The V and J ends lost 0 bases and 4 bases respectively, with 15 bases between them. The CDR3 reads CASSQESLVGVYGYTF. In nucleotides, the CDR3 is TGTGCCAGCAGCCAAGAATCCCTAGTAGGCGTCTATGGCTACACCTTC.

The chain joins TRBV5-8 to TRBJ2-2; D unresolved. There are 13 residues in the CDR3. Trimming removed 5 bases from V and 3 bases from J, with 8 bases in between. Germline assignment: CDR1 SGHTS and CDR2 YDEGEE. Here the CDR3 DNA reads TGTGCCAGCAGGATACGGGACACCGGGGAGCTGTTTTTT. This translates into CASRIRDTGELFF.

The rearrangement links TRBV7-2 to TRBJ2-1; D is perhaps TRBD2 (6 bases). CDR3 length: 16 amino acids. Germline V gives CDR1 SGHTA, CDR2 FQGNSA. V was clipped by 5 bases and J by 9 bases, with 23 bases between them. In nucleotides, the CDR3 is TGTGCCAGCAGCCAACTAGCCCAAATAAGCCGAAGTGAGCAGTTCTTC. Its translation is CASSQLAQISRSEQFF.

This chain uses TRBV7-9 with TRBJ1-1; the D gene is possibly TRBD1 (5 bases). The germline CDR1 and CDR2 sequences are SEHNR and FQNEAQ (reference sequence). The CDR3 has 15 amino acids. With 6 bases removed from V and 4 bases from J, the gap between germline ends came to 18 bases. CDR3 amino acids: CASRPPGRRPTEAFF. CDR3 DNA sequence: TGTGCCAGCAGGCCTCCAGGGAGGAGACCCACTGAAGCTTTCTTT.

Points on this clone: Compared with germline, one end of the junction differs, possibly owing to a read error. This chain links TRBV6-1 with TRBJ1-2; 7 bases are a match to TRBD1. Germline values: CDR1 MNHNS, CDR2 SASEGT. The CDR3 is made up of 11 amino acids. The CDR3 nucleotides read TGTGCCAGCAGTGAATGGGGCGGGACAGCCTTC. It translates to CASSEWGGTAF.

The V and J genes are TRBV11-3 and TRBJ2-1; 9 bases align to TRBD1. V dropped 1 base and J dropped 14; count of bases not matched to a gene: 6. CDR1 and CDR2 (germline): SGHNT, YENEEA. The CDR3 loop spans 13 amino acids. The chain's CDR3 is CASSLARDRVEFF. The CDR3 coding sequence is TGTGCCAGCAGCTTAGCCAGGGACAGGGTGGAGTTCTTC.

This clone has ten or more counts. V and J are TRBV5-1 and TRBJ2-2, with a weak D call TRBD1 (6 bases). This CDR3 region has 16 residues. Germline-derived CDR1 and CDR2 are SGHRS and YFSETQ. Trimming stripped 1 base from V and 0 bases from J, with 10 bases between. The chain's CDR3 is CASSLWQGTNTGELFF. The CDR3 DNA follows: TGCGCCAGCAGCTTGTGGCAGGGGACGAACACCGGGGAGCTGTTTTTT.